This TCR beta chain was obtained from a study of PD-L1 blockade in urothelial cancer. Each patient presented with locally advanced or metastatic urothelial carcinoma. The germline gives CDR1 SGHRS, CDR2 YFSETQ. Trimming removed 0 bases from V and 0 bases from J; junction bases left unmatched: 6. This CDR3 has 17 residues. Produced via immunoSEQ multiplex PCR; TCRdb's table is partial and in-frame only. Of 45,000 or so clones in the sample, about 87% were seen once. The sample consisted of PBMCs, taken around atezolizumab (anti-PD-L1) treatment. The sequence was obtained from an older man with urothelial cancer. The chain combines TRBV5-1 with TRBJ2-1; TRBD2 agrees at 7 bases. The CDR3 sequence: CASSLGGSGLSYNEQFF. The CDR3 region has the DNA TGCGCCAGCAGCTTGGGCGGGAGCGGACTCTCCTACAATGAGCAGTTCTTC.